A selection of T cell receptor beta chains follows, all from one sample in a study of CD8 T cells in Susac syndrome. TCRdb ran MiXCR on the immunoSEQ multiplex PCR reads and lists one entry per CDR3 protein. The table includes 130,000 or so distinct CDR3 sequences, 85% to 95% detected once. Sequenced input: CD4+ T cells from PBMCs. The receptors were gathered from a human donor with multiple sclerosis. Each CDR3 is given with its conserved first and last residue. The D gene is left open where the match is weak. Rows give clone size only sometimes, using once, few, many, or a class for an expanded clone.

clone_size	v_call	j_call	d_call	cdr3_aa	cdr3_nt
once	TRBV11-2	TRBJ2-4	TRBD2	CASSLPRLAGASLAKNIQYF	TGTGCCAGCAGCTTACCTAGACTAGCGGGGGCCTCCTTAGCCAAAAACATTCAGTACTTC
-	TRBV24-1	TRBJ1-5	-	CATSDRHGLRAQHF	TGTGCCACCAGTGACCGACATGGCCTTAGGGCCCAGCATTTT
-	TRBV7-6	TRBJ1-3	-	CASSLTFSGNTIYF	TGTGCCAGCAGCTTAACATTCTCTGGAAACACCATATATTTT
-	TRBV29-1	TRBJ1-2	TRBD1	CSVAPRQGYGYTF	TGCAGCGTTGCCCCCCGACAGGGATATGGCTACACCTTC
-	TRBV24-1	TRBJ2-1	-	CATSDASASEPNEQFF	TGTGCCACCAGTGATGCTAGCGCCTCTGAACCGAATGAGCAGTTCTTC
once	TRBV12-3/TRBV12-4	TRBJ2-3	-	CASRPGVNTQYF	TGTGCCAGCAGACCAGGGGTCAATACGCAGTATTTT
-	TRBV20-1	TRBJ1-1	-	CSARPGALMNTEAFF	TGCAGTGCTCGACCGGGGGCCCTCATGAACACTGAAGCTTTCTTT
-	TRBV6-1	TRBJ1-5	-	CASRQLTGQSGNQPQHF	TGTGCCAGCAGGCAACTTACCGGACAGTCTGGCAATCAGCCCCAGCATTTT
-	TRBV30	TRBJ1-5	-	CAWSVVQGALQPQHF	TGTGCCTGGAGTGTAGTTCAAGGGGCCCTTCAGCCCCAGCATTTT
-	TRBV12-3/TRBV12-4	TRBJ2-3	TRBD2	CASSYGLAATDTQYF	TGTGCCAGCAGTTATGGGCTAGCGGCCACAGATACGCAGTATTTT
-	TRBV24-1	TRBJ2-1	-	CATSDLGRYNEQFF	TGTGCCACCAGTGATTTGGGGAGATACAATGAGCAGTTCTTC
-	TRBV5-1	TRBJ2-3	TRBD1	CASSSGGGTGVITQYF	TGCGCCAGCAGCTCAGGTGGTGGGACAGGGGTCATTACGCAGTATTTT
once	TRBV28	TRBJ1-5	-	CASSPAAGRFSNQPQHF	TGTGCCAGCAGCCCCGCCGCGGGACGGTTTAGCAATCAGCCCCAGCATTTT
-	TRBV7-2	TRBJ2-7	-	CASSLGGLVQQYF	TGTGCCAGCAGCTTGGGGGGACTCGTGCAGCAGTACTTC
-	TRBV29-1	TRBJ1-5	-	CSVKDGNQPQHF	TGCAGCGTAAAGGATGGCAATCAGCCCCAGCATTTT
-	TRBV5-8	TRBJ1-1	TRBD1	CASSWAGQGYTEAFF	TGTGCCAGCAGCTGGGCAGGACAGGGCTACACTGAAGCTTTCTTT
-	TRBV6-2/TRBV6-3	TRBJ1-2	TRBD1	CASSLDRDLGYTF	TGTGCCAGCAGTCTCGACAGGGATCTCGGCTACACCTTC
-	TRBV4-3	TRBJ2-5	TRBD1	CASSRITGGETQYF	TGCGCCAGCAGCCGGATAACAGGGGGCGAGACCCAGTACTTC
-	TRBV12-5	TRBJ2-1	TRBD2	CASSPGLAGNNEQRF	TGTGCTAGTTCCCCGGGACTAGCGGGGAACAATGAGCAGCGCTTC
-	TRBV6-6	TRBJ1-1	-	CASSTRTSGEAFF	TGTGCCAGCAGTACTAGGACCAGTGGTGAAGCTTTCTTT
-	TRBV29-1	TRBJ1-2	-	CSANPGGYYGYTF	TGCAGCGCCAACCCGGGGGGATACTATGGCTACACCTTC
-	TRBV25-1	TRBJ1-6	TRBD1	CASSDPTGGGSPLHF	TGTGCCAGCAGTGACCCGACAGGGGGCGGCTCACCCCTCCACTTT
-	TRBV7-9	TRBJ1-5	-	CASSMGATAPQHF	TGTGCCAGCAGCATGGGGGCCACCGCTCCCCAGCATTTT
-	TRBV6-5	TRBJ2-7	-	CASSYSTVVTGEQYF	TGTGCCAGCAGTTACTCAACAGTGGTCACGGGTGAGCAGTACTTC
-	TRBV20-1	TRBJ1-5	-	CSVTQDPYSNQPQHF	TGCAGTGTCACACAGGATCCTTATAGCAATCAGCCCCAGCATTTT
-	TRBV7-3	TRBJ2-3	-	CASSFTGDTQYF	TGTGCCAGCAGCTTTACGGGAGATACGCAGTATTTT
-	TRBV7-3	TRBJ2-3	TRBD1	CASSFRGGPSDTQYF	TGTGCCAGCAGCTTCCGAGGGGGCCCCTCAGATACGCAGTATTTT
-	TRBV5-1	TRBJ1-1	-	CASSPGGSGNTEAFF	TGCGCCAGCAGCCCCGGGGGATCGGGGAACACTGAAGCTTTCTTT
-	TRBV21-1	TRBJ2-5	-	CASSNWKAQETQYF	TGTGCCAGCAGCAATTGGAAAGCCCAAGAGACCCAGTACTTC
-	TRBV4-3	TRBJ2-7	TRBD2	CASSQVFASGGYEQYF	TGCGCCAGCAGCCAAGTGTTCGCTAGCGGGGGTTACGAGCAGTACTTC
-	TRBV12-3/TRBV12-4	TRBJ1-1	TRBD1	CASSPGTGLEAFF	TGTGCCAGCAGTCCCGGGACAGGTCTTGAAGCTTTCTTT
-	TRBV20-1	TRBJ1-5	TRBD1	CSARDRAGGEYRPQHF	TGCAGTGCTAGAGATCGAGCAGGGGGTGAGTACAGGCCCCAGCATTTT
-	TRBV12-5	TRBJ2-1	-	CASGAGYNEQFF	TGTGCTAGTGGGGCAGGCTACAATGAGCAGTTCTTC
-	TRBV20-1	TRBJ1-5	-	CSARADRQNQPQHF	TGCAGTGCTAGAGCGGACAGACAAAATCAGCCCCAGCATTTT
-	TRBV27	TRBJ1-4	TRBD1	CASRNLGQGNEKLFF	TGTGCCAGCAGAAACTTGGGACAGGGAAATGAAAAACTGTTTTTT
-	TRBV11-1	TRBJ1-1	-	CASSLSVSEAFF	TGTGCCAGCAGCTTATCCGTCTCTGAGGCTTTCTTT
-	TRBV7-2	TRBJ2-7	-	CASSFLMRGAGEQYF	TGTGCCAGCAGCTTTCTCATGAGGGGCGCGGGAGAGCAGTACTTC
once	TRBV28	TRBJ1-5	-	CASSLVGVGNQPQHF	TGTGCCAGCAGTTTAGTCGGCGTGGGCAATCAGCCCCAGCATTTT
-	TRBV24-1	TRBJ2-1	TRBD1	CATSAGGTGGENEQFF	TGTGCCACCAGTGCCGGCGGGACAGGGGGCGAGAATGAGCAGTTCTTC
-	TRBV6-1	TRBJ2-3	-	CAVSRIGPSSTDTQYF	TGTGCCGTATCTCGAATCGGGCCATCTAGCACAGATACGCAGTATTTT
-	TRBV12-3/TRBV12-4	TRBJ2-4	TRBD2	CASTNRGETKNIQYF	TGTGCCAGCACCAACCGGGGGGAAACCAAAAACATTCAGTACTTC
-	TRBV20-1	TRBJ2-7	-	CSAREASQGAYEQYF	TGCAGTGCTAGAGAAGCGAGCCAGGGAGCCTACGAGCAGTACTTC
-	TRBV7-2	TRBJ1-2	-	CASSPDDGYTF	TGTGCCAGCAGCCCCGACGATGGCTACACCTTC
-	TRBV7-2	TRBJ2-7	-	CASSLVGLGAYEQYF	TGTGCCAGCAGCTTAGTCGGGCTAGGGGCCTACGAGCAGTACTTC
-	TRBV9	TRBJ2-7	-	CASSVEGIPHEQYF	TGTGCCAGCAGCGTAGAGGGGATTCCCCACGAGCAGTACTTC
-	TRBV20-1	TRBJ1-1	-	CSARGARDTEAFF	TGCAGTGCTAGGGGGGCGCGGGACACTGAAGCTTTCTTT
-	TRBV19	TRBJ2-4	-	CASSIDAIQYF	TGTGCCAGTAGTATTGATGCGATTCAGTACTTC
-	TRBV12-3/TRBV12-4	TRBJ2-3	-	CASSPAGTDTQYF	TGTGCCAGCAGCCCCGCGGGCACAGATACGCAGTATTTT
-	TRBV24-1	TRBJ2-5	TRBD2	CATSEGGTRRETQYF	TGTGCCACCAGTGAGGGGGGGACTAGGAGAGAGACCCAGTACTTC
few	TRBV5-4	TRBJ1-2	-	CASSLKGGYTF	TGTGCCAGCAGCTTGAAGGGGGGCTACACCTTC
-	TRBV12-3/TRBV12-4	TRBJ2-1	-	CASSFLAGAARGEQFF	TGTGCCAGCAGTTTTCTGGCAGGGGCCGCCAGGGGTGAGCAGTTCTTC
-	TRBV24-1	TRBJ1-1	TRBD1	CATSRGRNTEAFF	TGTGCCACCAGTAGGGGGCGGAACACTGAAGCTTTCTTT
-	TRBV20-1	TRBJ2-5	TRBD2	CSASDSSGTGETQYF	TGCAGTGCTAGCGATTCGAGCGGGACCGGGGAGACCCAGTACTTC
-	TRBV24-1	TRBJ2-1	TRBD1	CATGGQGARDEQFF	TGTGCCACGGGGGGACAGGGGGCGAGGGATGAGCAGTTCTTC
-	TRBV9	TRBJ1-2	-	CASSHSTGNYGYTF	TGTGCCAGCAGCCACTCAACCGGGAACTATGGCTACACCTTC
-	TRBV7-2	TRBJ2-7	TRBD2	CASSLASGNIPYEQYF	TGTGCCAGCAGCTTGGCTAGCGGGAACATCCCCTACGAGCAGTACTTC
once	TRBV20-1	TRBJ2-1	-	CSVRSRSNEQFF	TGCAGTGTAAGATCCCGGTCAAATGAGCAGTTCTTC
-	TRBV3-1	TRBJ1-2	-	CASTPLGGYGYTF	TGTGCCAGCACCCCTTTGGGGGGCTATGGCTACACCTTC
-	TRBV14	TRBJ2-5	-	CASSPRTTQETQYF	TGTGCCAGCAGCCCGAGGACAACACAAGAGACCCAGTACTTC
-	TRBV12-3/TRBV12-4	TRBJ1-1	-	CASSLGTWTEAFF	TGTGCCAGCAGTTTAGGTACATGGACTGAAGCTTTCTTT